What follows describes a single T cell receptor (beta chain). Its antigen is currently unknown. This sample was taken from a study of cytomegalovirus exposure and HLA in healthy donors. Across the study: The 130 or so validation repertoires were reported in a later analysis to have been generated on the same platform as the approximately 600 first-cohort repertoires.

The CDR3 runs to 14 residues. Germline-derived CDR1 and CDR2 are SGDLS and YYNGEE. The V and J ends lost 4 bases and 3 bases, in that order; junction bases with no gene match: 6. Assay: immunoSEQ multiplex PCR; the TCRdb copy retains only in-frame clones and omits some. The table shows some 66,000 clones, with about 97% occurring only once. Study-wide results and caveats: It was 150 or so TCR beta chains that were listed as cytomegalovirus-associated. In vitro checks showed that a few CMV-associated chains really do target CMV antigens. Within the 130 or so validation repertoires, first-cohort TCR clusters tended to co-occur, according to a later analysis.

The gene calls are TRBV9 and TRBJ2-7, with 8 bases that match TRBD2. The source material was PBMCs. The clonotype originates from a woman aged 18-30 years in good health and CMV-seropositive. In DNA, the CDR3 is TGTGCCAGCAGCTCGGGGGGGGCGAGCTACGAGCAGTACTTC. As protein: CASSSGGASYEQYF.